Below, 31 T cell receptor beta chains from the same sample are listed, as sequenced in a study of T cells in women clearing cervical HPV infection. Sequencing was performed with immunoSEQ multiplex PCR; in TCRdb, only in-frame clones are kept and a portion is missing. The sample table sets out about 31,000 clones. Material for sequencing was blood buffy coat. The receptors here all came from a woman between 18 and 69 years old with a cervical HPV16 infection that either progressed to CIN3+ or cleared (not recorded which).

This chain's CDR3 is CSAFGLAGDFTDTQYF. CDR3 bases read: TGCAGTGCCTTCGGACTAGCGGGGGATTTCACAGATACG. The chain has TRBV20-1 and TRBJ2-3; 13 nucleotides align to TRBD2. The read falls 3 residues short of the CDR3 end, and the missing part is taken from the germline J gene. Trimming cost V 6 bases and J 2 bases; bases outside gene matches: 8. CDR1 is DFQATT and CDR2 is SNEGSKA in the germline V gene (reference sequence). This CDR3 region has 16 residues.

As to this clone: The read finishes 3 residues shy of the CDR3 end, and the germline J gene is used to complete it. V is TRBV30 and J is TRBJ2-2; D not resolved. CDR1 is GTSNPN, CDR2 SVGIG, per germline (reference sequence). The CDR3 runs to 14 residues. V was shortened by 4 bases and J by 5 bases, with 14 bases between the two germline ends. CDR3 region: CAWITNWSTGELFF. The CDR3 DNA, read in part, is TGTGCCTGGATCACAAATTGGTCTACCGGGGAG.

Note on this clone: The read gets to within 3 residues of the CDR3 end, and the germline J gene fills in the rest. The V call is TRBV20-1, the J call TRBJ2-7; D is uncertain. The germline V gene encodes CDR1 DFQATT and CDR2 SNEGSKA (reference sequence). V lost 4 bases and J 0 bases, leaving 7 bases between the germline ends. The CDR3 totals 12 residues. CDR3 amino acids: CSATLASYEQYF. Incomplete CDR3 DNA: TGCAGTGCTACGCTGGCCTCCTACGAG.

As for this clone: The read stops 3 residues short of the end of the CDR3; the missing end is completed from the germline J gene. The gene calls are TRBV20-1 and TRBJ1-4, with 12 bases matching TRBD1. Germline values: CDR1 DFQATT, CDR2 SNEGSKA (reference sequence). The CDR3 spans 17 residues. The DNA read from the CDR3 is TGCAGTGCTGCCTCGGGACAGGGGGCCAACGGGAATTCACCA. Encoded protein: CSAASGQGANGNSP. The entire CDR3 sequence reads CSAASGQGANGNSPLFF.

Comment on this clone: From the germline J gene comes the end of the CDR3, since the read stops 3 residues before it. The rearrangement links TRBV11-2 to TRBJ2-3; D gene ambiguous. The germline V and J ends were trimmed by 5 bases and 4 bases, with 16 bases remaining between them. This CDR3 contains 15 residues. Germline CDR1 and CDR2: SGHAT and FQNNGV. CDR3 loop: CASSPRAPSADTQYF. CDR3 DNA (partial): TGTGCCAGCAGCCCCCGTGCCCCCAGCGCAGATACG.

In regard to this clone: Read data end 3 residues before the CDR3 end; the end is taken from the germline J gene. The chain combines TRBV5-5 with TRBJ1-1, with D possibly being TRBD1 (5 bases). Per germline, CDR1 SGHKS and CDR2 YYEKEE (reference sequence). CDR3 size: 14 residues. Trimming left V 3 bases short and J 0 bases short, with 9 bases between. The CDR3 bases that were read are TGTGCCAGCAGCTCACAGGTAATGAACACTGAA. Its protein is CASSSQVMNTE. The full-length CDR3 reads as CASSSQVMNTEAFF.

As regards this clone: Germline is not matched at one junction end, which may reflect a read error. The read terminates 3 residues before the CDR3 end, so the remaining end is supplied by the germline J gene. Other nucleotide sequences from this sample produce the same CDR3. V and J are TRBV2 and TRBJ1-3; 8 bases are a match to TRBD1. Germline V lookup: CDR1 SNHLY, CDR2 FYNNEI. The length of the CDR3 is 14 residues. Incomplete CDR3 DNA: TGTGCCAGCATTCAGGGGGCAGCTGGAAACACT. Its translation: CASIQGAAGNT. From start to end, the CDR3 is CASIQGAAGNTIYF.

On this clone itself: Coverage ceases 3 residues before the CDR3 finishes, and the germline J gene fills in the end. The rearrangement uses TRBV19 and TRBJ2-4; 7 bases are a match to TRBD1. This CDR3 is built from 13 residues. Germline values: CDR1 LNHDA, CDR2 SQIVND (reference sequence). Partial CDR3 DNA: TGTGCCACAAGACAGGGATCAAACTATGGT. Translating gives CATRQGSNYG. Given in full, the CDR3 is CATRQGSNYGQYF.

CDR3 DNA (partial): TGTGCCAGCAGACCCCTAGGCAGCAATCAGCCG. This gives the protein CASRPLGSNQP. The whole CDR3 is CASRPLGSNQPQYF. The gene calls are TRBV6-2 or TRBV6-3 and TRBJ2-3; no definite D call. From the germline J gene comes the end of the CDR3, since the read stops 3 residues before it. Germline V gives CDR1 MNHEY, CDR2 SVGEGT. This CDR3 region has 14 residues.

Remarks on this clone: The read falls 3 residues short of the CDR3 end, and the missing part is taken from the germline J gene. The V gene is TRBV5-1, the J gene TRBJ1-1; D gene ambiguous. The V end lost 0 bases, the J end lost 1 base, and 7 bases lay between the germline ends. CDR3 length: 14 amino acids. Looked up from germline, CDR1 is SGHRS and CDR2 is YFSETQ. CDR3 region: CASSLGSSNTEAFF. Partial CDR3 DNA: TGCGCCAGCAGCTTGGGTAGTTCGAACACTGAA.

As regards this clone: The read stops 3 residues short of the end of the CDR3; the missing end is completed from the germline J gene. The genes are TRBV11-2 and TRBJ2-3, with D uncertain. The CDR3 extends over 14 amino acids. V was shortened by 5 bases and J by 6 bases, with 15 bases between the two germline ends. Germline V gene lookup returns CDR1 SGHAT and CDR2 FQNNGV. The sequenced part of the CDR3 DNA is TGTGCCAGCAGCCTGCACTCCCTCGGGGATACG. This sequence encodes CASSLHSLGDT. The CDR3 in full is CASSLHSLGDTQYF.

With respect to this clone: Read coverage stops 3 residues before the CDR3 terminus; the germline J gene supplies the remainder. This chain uses TRBV20-1 with TRBJ2-7, with 9 nucleotides matching TRBD2. Germline trimming cut 4 bases from V and 5 bases from J; bases unmatched to any gene: 9. CDR3 length: 14 residues. The germline gives CDR1 DFQATT, CDR2 SNEGSKA (reference sequence). The CDR3: CSATDSGSVDEQYF. The part of the CDR3 DNA that was read is TGCAGTGCTACCGATAGCGGGAGCGTTGACGAG.

In the case of this clone: The read is 3 residues too short to cover the CDR3 end, so that end is filled in from the germline J gene. This chain links TRBV6-2 or TRBV6-3 with TRBJ2-1; D is perhaps TRBD2 (6 bases). The CDR3 runs 14 residues. Germline loops: CDR1 MNHEY, CDR2 SVGEGT. V lost 6 bases, J lost 2 bases, and 11 bases lay in between. The CDR3 sequence is CASSRPGAYNEQFF. The covered CDR3 bases are TGTGCCAGCAGCCGTCCGGGGGCCTACAATGAG.

Worth noting for this clone: The read gets to within 3 residues of the CDR3 end, and the germline J gene fills in the rest. The chain is built from TRBV18 and TRBJ2-7; 8 bases are a match to TRBD2. Germline loops: CDR1 KGHSH, CDR2 LQKENI. Trimming removed 6 bases from V and 6 bases from J; junction bases left unmatched: 7. This CDR3 is 13 amino acids long. CDR3 protein: CASSRGLVSEQYF. The DNA read from the CDR3 is TGTGCCAGCTCTCGGGGACTAGTCTCCGAG.

CDR3 region: CASSLKRTGFSYEQYF. CDR3 DNA (partial): TGTGCCAGCAGTTTAAAGAGGACAGGCTTTTCCTACGAG. The chain links TRBV27 to TRBJ2-7; 7 nucleotides align to TRBD1. The CDR3 end falls 3 residues outside the read, so it is completed with the germline J gene. Germline V gene sequence: CDR1 MNHEY, CDR2 SMNVEV (reference sequence). V shed 2 bases, J shed 1 base, and the junction held 8 bases outside the gene matches. This CDR3 spans 16 amino acids.

Worth noting for this clone: The sequenced fragment ends 3 residues before the CDR3 boundary, so the rest is inferred from the germline J gene. This chain connects TRBV11-3 to TRBJ2-1; a weak D match, TRBD2 (6 bases). CDR3 length: 15 residues. Trimming removed 1 base at V and 1 base at J, with 8 bases between. Germline assignment: CDR1 SGHNT and CDR2 YENEEA. The CDR3 bases that were read are TGTGCCAGCAGCTTAGCCCTAGCGTCCTACAATGAG. As protein: CASSLALASYNE. The CDR3 in its entirety is CASSLALASYNEQFF.

Worth noting for this clone: From the germline J gene comes the end of the CDR3, since the read stops 3 residues before it. V is TRBV7-8 and J is TRBJ2-1, with 9 nucleotides matching TRBD2. Germline V gene sequence: CDR1 SGHVS, CDR2 FQNEAQ. This CDR3 is 15 amino acids long. V lost 4 bases, J lost 6 bases, and 7 bases stayed unmatched. CDR3 sequence reads: CASSSIAGATNEQFF. The CDR3 bases that were read are TGTGCCAGCAGCTCTATAGCGGGGGCCACCAATGAG.

About this clone: One end of the junction is discordant with germline, which a read error may explain. The read ends 3 residues before the CDR3 terminus; that terminus is restored from the germline J gene. The rearrangement uses TRBV4-2 and TRBJ2-1, with TRBD1 as a possible D gene (6 bases). Germline CDR1 LGHNA, CDR2 YNFKEQ. The CDR3 is made up of 15 amino acids. The chain's CDR3 is CASSRGQRLYNEQFF. Incomplete CDR3 DNA: TGCGCCAGCAGCCGCGGACAGCGCTTATACAATGAG.

With regard to this clone: The read stops 3 residues short of the end of the CDR3; the missing end is completed from the germline J gene. The chain links TRBV3-1 (or the pseudogene TRBV3-2) to TRBJ2-5, with 8 bases lining up with TRBD2. CDR1 and CDR2 (germline): LGHDT, YNNKEL (reference sequence). J gave up 5 bases and V 2 bases, and 10 bases lay outside the gene matches. This CDR3 is 16 amino acids long. The CDR3 spells CASSQWSGRVGETQYF. Partial CDR3 DNA: TGTGCCAGCAGCCAATGGAGCGGGAGAGTTGGGGAGACC.

As regards this clone: The CDR3 goes on 3 residues after the read ends, and that part is filled in from the germline J gene. The chain employs TRBV19 and TRBJ2-7, with 8 bases that match TRBD2. The CDR3 is made up of 14 amino acids. The V gene's germline CDR1 is LNHDA and CDR2 SQIVND (reference sequence). With 6 bases clipped from V and 1 base from J, the junction kept 5 bases outside the gene matches. CDR3 bases read: TGTGCCAGTAGCCGGACTAGCCTATCCTACGAG. Translation: CASSRTSLSYE. Given in full, the CDR3 is CASSRTSLSYEQYF.

Note on this clone: The read terminates 3 residues ahead of where the CDR3 ends, so the germline J gene completes it. The same CDR3 is also encoded by other DNA sequences in this sample. The genes are TRBV2 and TRBJ1-3, with D possibly matching TRBD1 (5 bases). Trimming shortened V by 4 bases and J by 4 bases, and 14 bases separated the two germline ends. Germline V gene lookup returns CDR1 SNHLY and CDR2 FYNNEI. This CDR3 spans 15 amino acids. The CDR3 is CASSVEGIVGNTIYF. Incomplete CDR3 DNA: TGTGCCAGCAGTGTAGAGGGGATCGTAGGAAACACC.

As concerns this clone: The read halts 3 residues ahead of the CDR3 end, with the missing end drawn from the germline J gene. The gene calls are TRBV19 and TRBJ1-5, with 8 bases lining up with TRBD1. After removal of 4 bases from V and 4 bases from J, the junction contained 6 bases not matched to a gene. In germline, CDR1 is LNHDA, CDR2 SQIVND (reference sequence). This CDR3 is 15 amino acids long. The part of the CDR3 DNA that was read is TGTGCCAGTAGTAGTAGGACAGGGAGGAATCAGCCC. It codes for CASSSRTGRNQP. The complete CDR3 sequence is CASSSRTGRNQPQHF.

Comment on this clone: The sequenced fragment ends 3 residues before the CDR3 boundary, so the rest is inferred from the germline J gene. V usage is TRBV7-8 and J usage is TRBJ2-7, with 12 positions matching TRBD2. V lost 5 bases and J lost 5; bases outside the gene matches: 10. The CDR3 is made up of 16 amino acids. The germline gives CDR1 SGHVS, CDR2 FQNEAQ. CDR3 residues: CASSLRLAGVTHEQYF. The covered CDR3 bases are TGTGCCAGCAGCCTTAGACTAGCGGGAGTTACCCACGAG.

Worth noting for this clone: The sequenced fragment ends 3 residues before the CDR3 boundary, so the rest is inferred from the germline J gene. This chain joins TRBV19 and TRBJ2-2, with 7 bases aligning to TRBD1. This CDR3 has 14 residues. J was trimmed by 5 bases and V by 6 bases; bases with no gene match: 6. Per the germline V gene, CDR1 is LNHDA and CDR2 is SQIVND (reference sequence). The CDR3 here is CASRRDSLTGELFF. CDR3 bases read: TGTGCCAGTAGGAGGGACAGCCTTACCGGGGAG.

As to this clone: Read sequence stops 3 residues before the CDR3 end, and the germline J gene provides the missing end. V gene TRBV19 combines with J gene TRBJ2-3, with TRBD1 matching over 9 bases. V lost 6 bases and J lost 1; bases outside the gene matches: 2. This CDR3 contains 14 residues. Germline V gives CDR1 LNHDA, CDR2 SQIVND (reference sequence). The covered CDR3 bases are TGTGCCAGTAGCCGGGACAGGGGCACAGATACG. Its protein is CASSRDRGTDT. The whole CDR3 sequence reads CASSRDRGTDTQYF.

Points on this clone: The CDR3 extends 3 residues past the end of the read, so its final part is completed from the germline J gene. The chain links TRBV5-6 to TRBJ1-1; D is ambiguous. The V gene lost 0 bases and the J gene lost 1 base, with 7 bases spanning the gap. The CDR3 has 14 amino acids. Per the germline V gene, CDR1 is SGHDT and CDR2 is YYEEEE. The CDR3 reads CASSLGRANTEAFF. Partial CDR3 DNA: TGTGCCAGCAGCTTGGGTAGGGCGAACACTGAA.

In the case of this clone: The CDR3 extends 3 residues past the end of the read, so its final part is completed from the germline J gene. The V call is TRBV30, the J call TRBJ2-7, with TRBD1 matching over 10 bases. With V trimmed by 7 bases and J by 3 bases, 6 bases remained unmatched. This CDR3 has 13 amino acids. CDR1 is GTSNPN and CDR2 is SVGIG in the germline V gene (reference sequence). CDR3 DNA (partial): TGTGCCTCAAAGGGGACAGGGGACTACGAG. Translated: CASKGTGDYE. In full, the CDR3 is CASKGTGDYEQYF.

On this clone: The missing CDR3 end, 3 residues past where the read stops, is filled in from the germline J gene. The V call is TRBV19, the J call TRBJ1-5; D unclear. The CDR3 totals 14 residues. Germline lookup yields CDR1 LNHDA and CDR2 SQIVND (reference sequence). V lost 7 bases, J lost 9 bases, and 19 bases lay in between. The CDR3 reads CASTPTAALRPQHF. Partial CDR3 DNA: TGTGCCAGTACCCCAACGGCGGCCTTACGGCCC.

The CDR3 DNA, read in part, is TGCGCCAGCAGCTTTATGATAGGGACAACCTATGGC. Protein: CASSFMIGTTYG. The whole CDR3 protein reads CASSFMIGTTYGYTF. The V call is TRBV5-1, the J call TRBJ1-2; D possibly corresponds to TRBD1 (6 bases). The CDR3 end falls 3 residues outside the read, so it is completed with the germline J gene. The germline CDR1 and CDR2 sequences are SGHRS and YFSETQ. V gave up 2 bases and J gave up 4 bases, with 15 bases separating them. The CDR3 is made up of 15 amino acids.

About this clone itself: The read gets to within 3 residues of the CDR3 end, and the germline J gene fills in the rest. This chain uses TRBV20-1 with TRBJ2-7; 10 bases match TRBD2. V shed 3 bases, J shed 1 base, and the junction held 6 bases outside the gene matches. Germline V lookup: CDR1 DFQATT, CDR2 SNEGSKA (reference sequence). The CDR3 runs 15 residues. The DNA read from the CDR3 is TGCAGTGCTAGCTCTAGCGGGGGCCGTTCCTACGAG. This codes for CSASSSGGRSYE. The full CDR3 is CSASSSGGRSYEQYF.

The sequenced CDR3 bases are TGTGCCAGCAGCTTTCTAGCGGGGCGCACAGATACC. Translating it yields CASSFLAGRTDT. The whole CDR3 sequence is CASSFLAGRTDTYTF. The chain uses TRBV7-2 and TRBJ1-2; tentative D call: TRBD1 (5 bases). The read terminates 3 residues ahead of where the CDR3 ends, so the germline J gene completes it. There are 15 residues in the CDR3. Germline V lookup: CDR1 SGHTA, CDR2 FQGNSA.